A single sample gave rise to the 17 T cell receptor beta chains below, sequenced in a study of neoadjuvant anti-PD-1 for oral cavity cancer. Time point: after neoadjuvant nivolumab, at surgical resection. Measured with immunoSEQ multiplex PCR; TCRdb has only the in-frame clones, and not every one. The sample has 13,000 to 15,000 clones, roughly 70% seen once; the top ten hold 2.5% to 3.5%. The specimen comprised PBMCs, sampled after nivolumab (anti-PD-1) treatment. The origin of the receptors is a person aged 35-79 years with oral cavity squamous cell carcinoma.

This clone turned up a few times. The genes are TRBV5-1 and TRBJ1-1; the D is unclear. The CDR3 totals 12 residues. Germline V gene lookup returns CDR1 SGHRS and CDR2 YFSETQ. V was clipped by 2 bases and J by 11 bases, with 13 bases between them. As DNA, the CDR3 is TGCGCCAGCAGCTTTGACGCCGTCGAGGCTTTCTTT. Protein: CASSFDAVEAFF.

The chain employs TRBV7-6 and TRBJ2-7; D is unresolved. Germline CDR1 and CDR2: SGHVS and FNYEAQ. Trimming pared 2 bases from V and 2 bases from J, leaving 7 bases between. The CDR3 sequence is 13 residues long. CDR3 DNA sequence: TGTGCCAGCAGCTTAAGAGAAACCTACGAGCAGTACTTC. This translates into CASSLRETYEQYF. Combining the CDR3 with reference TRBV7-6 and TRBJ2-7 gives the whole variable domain GAGVSQSPRYKVTKRGQDVALRCDPISGHVSLYWYRQALGQGPEFLTYFNYEAQQDKSGLPNDRFSAERPEGSISTLTIQRTEQRDSAMYRCASSLRETYEQYFGPGTRLTVT.

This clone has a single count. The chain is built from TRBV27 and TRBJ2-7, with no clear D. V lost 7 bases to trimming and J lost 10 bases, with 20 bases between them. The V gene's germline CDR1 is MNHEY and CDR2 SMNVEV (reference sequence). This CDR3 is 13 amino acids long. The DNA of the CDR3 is TGTGCCAGCACTGTTGGGGTCGGAACAGTACAGTACTTC. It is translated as CASTVGVGTVQYF.

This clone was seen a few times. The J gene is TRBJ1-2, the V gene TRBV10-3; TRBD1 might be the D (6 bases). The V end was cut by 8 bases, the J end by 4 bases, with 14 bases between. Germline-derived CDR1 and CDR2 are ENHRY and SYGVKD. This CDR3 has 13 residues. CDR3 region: CAIGPDRGYGYTF. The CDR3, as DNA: TGTGCCATCGGTCCGGACAGAGGCTATGGCTACACCTTC.

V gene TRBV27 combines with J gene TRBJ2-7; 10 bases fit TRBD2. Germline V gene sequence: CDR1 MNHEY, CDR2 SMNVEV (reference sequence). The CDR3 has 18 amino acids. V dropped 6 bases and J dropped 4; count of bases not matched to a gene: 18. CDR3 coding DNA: TGTGCCAGCAGAATGTCAGCGGGAGGGACAAGAAACTTTTACGAGCAGTACTTC. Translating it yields CASRMSAGGTRNFYEQYF.

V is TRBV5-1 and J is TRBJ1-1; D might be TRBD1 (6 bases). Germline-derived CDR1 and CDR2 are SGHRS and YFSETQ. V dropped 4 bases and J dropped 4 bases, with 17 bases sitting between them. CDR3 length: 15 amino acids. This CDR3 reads CASSGGQGLSTEAFF. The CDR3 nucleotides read TGCGCCAGCAGCGGGGGGCAGGGATTAAGCACTGAAGCTTTCTTT.

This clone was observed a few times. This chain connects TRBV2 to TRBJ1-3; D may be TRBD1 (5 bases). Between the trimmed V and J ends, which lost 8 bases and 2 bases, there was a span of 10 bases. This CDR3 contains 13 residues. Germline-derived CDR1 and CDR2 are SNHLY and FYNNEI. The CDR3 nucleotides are TGTGCCAGCGGGGGAGAAGCTGGAAACACCATATATTTT. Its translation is CASGGEAGNTIYF.

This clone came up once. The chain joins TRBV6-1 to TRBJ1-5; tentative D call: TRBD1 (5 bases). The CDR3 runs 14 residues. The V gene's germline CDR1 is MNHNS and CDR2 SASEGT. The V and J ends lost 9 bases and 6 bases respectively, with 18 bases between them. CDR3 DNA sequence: TGTGCCAGTGACCCAGGGAGAAGGAGTCAGCCCCAGCATTTT. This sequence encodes CASDPGRRSQPQHF.

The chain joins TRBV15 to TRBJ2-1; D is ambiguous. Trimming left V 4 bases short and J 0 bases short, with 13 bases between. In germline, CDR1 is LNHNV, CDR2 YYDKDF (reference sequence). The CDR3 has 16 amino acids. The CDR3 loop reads CATSNPRSSSYNEQFF. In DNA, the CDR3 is TGTGCCACCAGCAATCCCCGGAGTAGCTCCTACAATGAGCAGTTCTTC.

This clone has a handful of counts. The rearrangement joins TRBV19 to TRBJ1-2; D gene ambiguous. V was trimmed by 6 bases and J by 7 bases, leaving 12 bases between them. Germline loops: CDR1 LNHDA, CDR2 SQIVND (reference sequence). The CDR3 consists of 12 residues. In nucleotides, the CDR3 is TGTGCCAGTAGCGTCGAATCGGGTGGCTACACCTTC. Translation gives CASSVESGGYTF. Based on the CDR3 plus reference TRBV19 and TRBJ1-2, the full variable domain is DGGITQSPKYLFRKEGQNVTLSCEQNLNHDAMYWYRQDPGQGLRLIYYSQIVNDFQKGDIAEGYSVSREKKESFPLTVTSAQKNPTAFYLCASSVESGGYTFGSGTRLTVV.

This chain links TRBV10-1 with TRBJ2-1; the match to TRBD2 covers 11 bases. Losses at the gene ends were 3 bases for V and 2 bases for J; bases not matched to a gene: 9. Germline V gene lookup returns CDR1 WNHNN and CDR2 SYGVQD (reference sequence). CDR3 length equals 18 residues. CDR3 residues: CASSDSRLAGNTYNEQFF. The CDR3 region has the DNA TGCGCCAGCAGTGACTCGCGACTAGCGGGAAACACCTACAATGAGCAGTTCTTC.

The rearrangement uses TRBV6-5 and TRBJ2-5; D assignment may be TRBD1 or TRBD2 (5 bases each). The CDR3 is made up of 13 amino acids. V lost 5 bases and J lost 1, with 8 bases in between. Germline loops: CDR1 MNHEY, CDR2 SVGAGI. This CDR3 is CASSTGTQETQYF. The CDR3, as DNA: TGTGCCAGCAGTACCGGGACCCAAGAGACCCAGTACTTC.

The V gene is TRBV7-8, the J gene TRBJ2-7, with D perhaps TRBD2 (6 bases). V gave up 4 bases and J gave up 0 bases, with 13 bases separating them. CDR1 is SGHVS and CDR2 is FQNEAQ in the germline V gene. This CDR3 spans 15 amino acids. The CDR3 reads CASSSDGGFSYEQYF. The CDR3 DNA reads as TGTGCCAGCAGCTCCGATGGGGGGTTCTCCTACGAGCAGTACTTC.

In DNA form, the CDR3 reads TGTGCCAGCAGTCGCGGACTAGGAGGGAATGAGCAGTTCTTC. This translates into CASSRGLGGNEQFF. The chain couples TRBV27 to TRBJ2-1; 7 bases match TRBD2. The CDR3 runs to 14 residues. V lost 5 bases, J lost 7 bases, and 8 bases stayed unmatched. Germline CDR1 and CDR2: MNHEY and SMNVEV (reference sequence).

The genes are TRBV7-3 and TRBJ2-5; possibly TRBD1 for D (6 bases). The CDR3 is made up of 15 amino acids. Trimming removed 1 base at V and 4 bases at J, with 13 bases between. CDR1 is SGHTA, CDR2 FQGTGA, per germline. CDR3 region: CASSLNGLRGETQYF. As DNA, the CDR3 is TGTGCCAGCAGCTTAAACGGTCTCAGGGGAGAGACCCAGTACTTC.

The CDR3 sequence is CASSFSGSWRETQYF. In nucleotides, the CDR3 is TGTGCCAGCAGTTTTAGCGGGAGCTGGAGAGAGACCCAGTACTTC. The chain couples TRBV6-1 to TRBJ2-5; 9 positions match TRBD2. J was trimmed by 4 bases and V by 5 bases; bases with no gene match: 8. The CDR3 runs to 15 residues. CDR1 is MNHNS and CDR2 is SASEGT in the germline V gene.

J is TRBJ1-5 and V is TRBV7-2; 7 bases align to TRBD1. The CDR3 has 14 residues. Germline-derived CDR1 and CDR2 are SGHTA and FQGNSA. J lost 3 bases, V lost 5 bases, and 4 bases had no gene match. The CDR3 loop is CASSPDRTNQPQHF. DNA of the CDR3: TGTGCCAGCAGCCCGGACAGGACCAATCAGCCCCAGCATTTT.